These 21 T cell receptor beta chains originate from one sample sequenced in a study of blood T cell repertoires in COVID-19. The table came from immunoSEQ multiplex PCR; TCRdb's copy has only in-frame clones and leaves some out. The sample shows roughly 210,000 clones, 84% of them seen only once. The sequenced sample consisted of peripheral blood. Receptor source: a woman older than 75 with COVID-19, enrolled during active disease.

The chain employs TRBV9 and TRBJ1-1; D remains unclear. V shed 4 bases and J shed 1 base, with 8 bases lying between them. In germline, CDR1 is SGDLS, CDR2 YYNGEE. This CDR3 is built from 13 residues. This chain's CDR3 is CASSMDWNTEAFF. CDR3 sequence (DNA): TGTGCCAGCAGCATGGACTGGAACACTGAAGCTTTCTTT.

The chain joins TRBV7-2 to TRBJ2-1; 10 bases agree with TRBD2. Losses at the gene ends were 4 bases for V and 5 bases for J; bases not matched to a gene: 5. The CDR3 is 15 residues long. The germline CDR1 and CDR2 sequences are SGHTA and FQGNSA. CDR3 bases: TGTGCCAGCAGCTCTAGCGGGGGCCACAACAATGAGCAGTTCTTC. Amino acids: CASSSSGGHNNEQFF.

The chain is built from TRBV7-9 and TRBJ2-3; 7 bases fit TRBD2. V shed 2 bases and J 2 bases; nucleotides not matched to a gene: 10. The CDR3 is made up of 17 amino acids. CDR1 is SEHNR, CDR2 FQNEAQ, per germline (reference sequence). The CDR3 protein is CASSLLRLAAYTDTQYF. Written as DNA, the CDR3 is TGTGCCAGCAGCTTATTGAGGCTAGCGGCTTACACAGATACGCAGTATTTT.

This clone has just one count. The chain is built from TRBV28 and TRBJ2-1; 10 bases are shared with TRBD2. This CDR3 has 18 residues. Germline loops: CDR1 MDHEN, CDR2 SYDVKM. The J segment lost 2 bases and the V segment lost 3 bases, leaving 10 bases of the junction unmatched. CDR3 nucleotide sequence: TGTGCCAGCAGTTTCGAACTAGCGGGGTCGTTCGCCTACAATGAGCAGTTCTTC. Its translation is CASSFELAGSFAYNEQFF.

The chain has TRBV7-8 and TRBJ1-4; tentative D call: TRBD1 (6 bases). CDR3 size: 16 residues. Per germline, CDR1 SGHVS and CDR2 FQNEAQ. The V end was cut by 5 bases, the J end by 13 bases, with 26 bases between. Here the CDR3 reads CASSHSGQSGSQRLFF. CDR3 DNA: TGTGCCAGCAGCCACTCTGGACAGTCCGGCAGCCAAAGACTGTTTTTT.

The J gene is TRBJ2-3, the V gene TRBV7-3, with a possible D match to TRBD1 (6 bases). This CDR3 has 14 amino acids. Germline assignment: CDR1 SGHTA and CDR2 FQGTGA. Trimming removed 5 bases from V and 1 base from J, with 10 bases in between. The CDR3 loop is CASSPDSGTDTQYF. CDR3 DNA: TGTGCCAGCAGCCCGGACAGTGGCACAGATACGCAGTATTTT.

In its sample, this clone was seen once. V usage is TRBV5-1 and J usage is TRBJ2-1, with D possibly TRBD1 on 6 matching bases. Trimming removed 1 base at V and 0 bases at J, with 14 bases between. This CDR3 is built from 17 residues. Germline loops: CDR1 SGHRS, CDR2 YFSETQ. The CDR3 region is CASSLRGDRISYNEQFF. CDR3 in DNA: TGCGCCAGCAGCTTGAGGGGAGACAGGATCTCCTACAATGAGCAGTTCTTC.

The V gene is TRBV5-6, the J gene TRBJ2-1, with a tentative D call TRBD2 (5 bases). Trimming pared 2 bases from V and 0 bases from J, leaving 9 bases between. The CDR3 loop spans 15 amino acids. The V gene's germline CDR1 is SGHDT and CDR2 YYEEEE. The CDR3 loop reads CASSFRGPSYNEQFF. The CDR3 nucleotides are TGTGCCAGCAGCTTCAGAGGGCCCTCCTACAATGAGCAGTTCTTC.

The rearrangement links TRBV5-5 to TRBJ1-1, with D possibly matching TRBD1 (6 bases). Germline V lookup: CDR1 SGHKS, CDR2 YYEKEE (reference sequence). The CDR3 runs 15 residues. Between the trimmed V and J ends, which lost 0 bases and 4 bases, there was a span of 13 bases. CDR3 in DNA: TGTGCCAGCAGCTTGGACAGGGCTGAGACCACTGAAGCTTTCTTT. It is translated as CASSLDRAETTEAFF.

This chain uses TRBV7-2 with TRBJ1-1, with a weak D call TRBD1 (6 bases). V lost 4 bases, J lost 2 bases, and 11 bases lay in between. CDR3 length: 14 residues. The germline gives CDR1 SGHTA, CDR2 FQGNSA. The CDR3 coding sequence is TGTGCCAGCAGCTCCAGGGGACAAAACACTGAAGCTTTCTTT. Translation: CASSSRGQNTEAFF.

V is TRBV15 and J is TRBJ2-2; 8 bases are a match to TRBD1. After removal of 3 bases from V and 5 bases from J, the junction contained 5 bases not matched to a gene. Germline assignment: CDR1 LNHNV and CDR2 YYDKDF (reference sequence). This CDR3 spans 15 amino acids. CDR3 in amino acids: CATSRDRAGTGELFF. The CDR3 bases are TGTGCCACCAGCAGGGACAGGGCCGGAACCGGGGAGCTGTTTTTT.

CDR3: CASSTAGDQETQYF. For the CDR3, the DNA is TGCGCCAGCAGCACCGCAGGGGACCAAGAGACCCAGTACTTC. The rearrangement uses TRBV5-1 and TRBJ2-5; a weak D match, TRBD1 (6 bases). This CDR3 spans 14 amino acids. The germline gives CDR1 SGHRS, CDR2 YFSETQ. Trimming left V 4 bases short and J 0 bases short, with 10 bases between.

The chain uses TRBV6-5 and TRBJ2-5; the D is unclear. The CDR3 spans 12 residues. V was trimmed by 8 bases and J by 10 bases, leaving 17 bases between them. CDR1 and CDR2 (germline): MNHEY, SVGAGI. The CDR3 nucleotides read TGTGCCAGCGGGTCAGGTTTCTTTGACCAGTACTTC. The encoded protein is CASGSGFFDQYF.

The V gene is TRBV19, the J gene TRBJ2-1, with D possibly being TRBD1 (6 bases). CDR1 is LNHDA, CDR2 SQIVND, per germline (reference sequence). Trimming removed 5 bases from V and 0 bases from J, with 14 bases in between. The CDR3 has 16 residues. The CDR3 sequence: CASSDETGVSYNEQFF. CDR3 in DNA: TGTGCCAGTAGTGACGAGACAGGCGTCTCCTACAATGAGCAGTTCTTC.

V usage is TRBV30 and J usage is TRBJ1-5; D is uncertain. Trimming pared 1 base from V and 2 bases from J, leaving 6 bases between. CDR1 is GTSNPN and CDR2 is SVGIG in the germline V gene (reference sequence). This CDR3 is 13 amino acids long. The CDR3 reads CAWSGWRNQPQHF. CDR3 DNA sequence: TGTGCCTGGAGTGGGTGGCGCAATCAGCCCCAGCATTTT.

This clone was seen a few times. This chain links TRBV10-3 with TRBJ2-2; 9 bases match TRBD2. The CDR3 has 15 residues. Germline CDR1 is ENHRY and CDR2 is SYGVKD. V lost 8 bases, J lost 3 bases, and 7 bases stayed unmatched. Here the CDR3 reads CAIARVAGDTGELFF. The CDR3 nucleotides read TGTGCCATCGCCCGGGTAGCGGGGGACACCGGGGAGCTGTTTTTT.

The chain has TRBV21-1 and TRBJ2-2; the table's D call, TRBD1, has no DNA check behind it. TRBV21-1 is reported as a pseudogene. The length of the CDR3 is 17 residues. The CDR3 loop reads CASSPGGQDANTGELFF. As DNA, the CDR3 is TGTGCCAGCAGCCCAGGGGGACAGGACGCGAACACCGGGGAGCTGTTTTTT.

In its sample, this clone was seen a few times. This sequence joins TRBV14 and TRBJ2-3, with TRBD2 matching 7 bases. The CDR3 totals 12 residues. The V and J ends lost 2 bases and 7 bases, in that order; junction bases with no gene match: 0. CDR1 SGHDN and CDR2 FVKESK come from the germline V gene. The CDR3: CASSQSGNTQYF. CDR3 coding DNA: TGTGCCAGCAGCCAAAGCGGGAATACGCAGTATTTT.

The chain joins TRBV5-1 to TRBJ2-1, with 7 bases matching TRBD2. Looked up from germline, CDR1 is SGHRS and CDR2 is YFSETQ. The ends lost 0 bases at V and 3 bases at J; junction bases unmatched: 6. This CDR3 comprises 16 residues. The CDR3: CASSLVAGDHYNEQFF. The CDR3 DNA sequence: TGCGCCAGCAGCTTGGTCGCGGGGGATCACTACAATGAGCAGTTCTTC.

The genes are TRBV5-5 and TRBJ1-2; D is uncertain. V lost 0 bases, J lost 7 bases, and 4 bases lay in between. CDR1 is SGHKS and CDR2 is YYEKEE in the germline V gene (reference sequence). This CDR3 has 11 amino acids. CDR3 nucleotide sequence: TGTGCCAGCAGCTTGGACGGTGGCTACACCTTC. Its protein is CASSLDGGYTF.

The V gene is TRBV18, the J gene TRBJ2-7; 7 positions agree with TRBD2. Germline CDR1 KGHSH, CDR2 LQKENI. CDR3 length equals 15 residues. Unmatched junction bases numbered 8, after V lost 3 bases and J lost 3 bases. Here the CDR3 reads CASSPGGREGYEQYV. The CDR3 region has the DNA TGTGCCAGCTCACCTGGTGGCAGGGAGGGCTACGAGCAGTACGTC.